The source of this T cell receptor beta chain is a study of cytomegalovirus exposure and HLA in healthy donors. Study-wide results and limits: Later analysis associated a missense DCLRE1C variant with TCR beta V- and J-gene trimming. It was only CMV serostatus that was available as immune exposure information.

The PCR employed 60 Vbeta primers together with 13 Jbeta primers. The method was immunoSEQ multiplex PCR; TCRdb's version includes in-frame clones alone and lacks a portion of them. This sample carries roughly 120,000 clones, 76% of them seen once, and the ten largest clones take 1.9%. Turning to this clone: The antigen is not known.

Germline V gene lookup returns CDR1 MDHEN and CDR2 SYDVKM. V lost 8 bases and J 3 bases, leaving 16 bases between the germline ends. This CDR3 region has 14 residues. Sequenced sample: PBMCs. The chain carries TRBV28 and TRBJ1-1, with a possible D match to TRBD1 (5 bases). This receptor was identified in a man aged 50-60 years in good health and CMV-seronegative. CDR3 amino acids: CASALGGRDTEAFF. The CDR3 nucleotides read TGTGCCAGCGCTCTCGGGGGTCGGGACACTGAAGCTTTCTTT.